What follows describes a single T cell receptor beta chain. Its antigen is not identified. Sample-barcoded 5' priming and a J-beta primer mix drove a second PCR of 7 to 11 cycles. Each CDR3 protein gets one entry after TCRdb re-called the 5' RACE reads with MiXCR. The sample lists around 900,000 distinct CDR3 sequences, 51% occurring once. The sample is drawn from a study of blood T cells in healthy people across ages. General study findings and limits: A roughly linear fall in TCR beta diversity per million T cells was seen with increasing age. More naive CD4+ cells and higher diversity were found in long-lived than in aged donors.

The donors, healthy Caucasians from Russia, were aged roughly 6 to 90. This clonotype originated in a woman aged 60 to 75 in good health. Material for sequencing was blood.

CDR3 DNA: TGTGCCAGCAGTCCCGGACAGGTCGGAAACACCGGGGAGCTGTTTTTT. Translating gives CASSPGQVGNTGELFF. This sequence joins TRBV12-3 or TRBV12-4 and TRBJ2-2; 7 nucleotides agree with TRBD1. Trimming at V came to 5 bases and at J to 2 bases, leaving 8 bases not matched to a gene. The CDR3 is 16 residues long.